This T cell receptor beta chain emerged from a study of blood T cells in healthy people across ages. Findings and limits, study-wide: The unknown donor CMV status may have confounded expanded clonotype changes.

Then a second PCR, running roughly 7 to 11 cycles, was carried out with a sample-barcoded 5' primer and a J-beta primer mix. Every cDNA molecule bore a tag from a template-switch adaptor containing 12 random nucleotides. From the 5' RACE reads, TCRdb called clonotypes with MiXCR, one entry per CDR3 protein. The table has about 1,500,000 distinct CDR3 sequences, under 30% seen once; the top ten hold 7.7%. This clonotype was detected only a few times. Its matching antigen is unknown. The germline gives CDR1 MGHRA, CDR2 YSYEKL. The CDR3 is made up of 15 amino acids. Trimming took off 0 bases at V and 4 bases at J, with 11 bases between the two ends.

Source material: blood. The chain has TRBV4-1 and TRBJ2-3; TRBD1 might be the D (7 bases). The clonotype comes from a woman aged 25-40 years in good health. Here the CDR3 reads CASSQDGGGPDTQYF. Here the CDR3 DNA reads TGCGCCAGCAGCCAAGACGGAGGGGGCCCAGATACGCAGTATTTT.